Below are 3 T cell receptor beta chains sequenced from a single sample in a study of vaccination and CD4 T cells after COVID-19 (dated by TCRdb to 2021 to 2024). Library preparation employed PCR. Sequencing was carried out with an Illumina iSeq 100. DNA from cultured CD4+ T cells was subjected to TCR sequencing with the Oncomine TCR Beta short-read assay at the Johns Hopkins FTIC core. TCRdb reprocessed the public reads (quality trimming at Q25 with fastp, clone calling with MiXCR) and kept in-frame beta chains. Every CDR3 protein is listed once, alongside the most common genes and DNA of its rows. This sample lists about 19,000 distinct CDR3 sequences; around 29% were detected once. In total, the top ten clones hold 15% of the sample. What these receptors recognize is not known. Taken with the paper, the label for treatment or condition translates to: roughly ten-day PBMC culture with coronavirus spike peptide pools or control peptides (ViraFEST assay).

Sequenced material: cultured CD4+ T cells from blood. The source of these receptors is a human donor with COVID-19.

This clonotype turned up a few times. The genes are TRBV7-2 and TRBJ2-3; D gene uncertain. Germline assignment: CDR1 SGHTA and CDR2 FQGNSA. With 4 bases removed from V and 2 bases from J, the gap between germline ends came to 10 bases. The CDR3 runs 14 residues. The CDR3 region has the DNA TGTGCCAGCAGCTACGACCGTTTCACAGATACGCAGTATTTT. Translated: CASSYDRFTDTQYF. Full variable domain (rest looked up from reference TRBV7-2 and TRBJ2-3): GAGVSQSPSNKVTEKGKDVELRCDPISGHTALYWYRQSLGQGLEFLIYFQGNSAPDKSGLPSDRFSAERTGGSVSTLTIQRTQQEDSAVYLCASSYDRFTDTQYFGPGTRLTVL.

The V and J genes are TRBV20-1 and TRBJ2-1, with D uncertain. This CDR3 has 10 amino acids. Germline V CDR1 and CDR2: DFQATT, SNEGSKA (reference sequence). V was pared by 6 bases and J by 9 bases, with 9 bases between. CDR3 amino acids: CSAPRFEQFF. The CDR3, as DNA: TGCAGTGCCCCCCGGTTTGAGCAGTTCTTC.

CDR3 loop: CASSISGQLNNEQFF. The DNA for the CDR3 is TGTGCCAGTAGTATCAGCGGCCAGTTAAACAATGAGCAGTTCTTC. V gene TRBV19 combines with J gene TRBJ2-1; D possibly corresponds to TRBD2 (5 bases). CDR1 and CDR2 (germline): LNHDA, SQIVND (reference sequence). This CDR3 region has 15 residues. V was trimmed by 3 bases and J by 5 bases, leaving 14 bases between them. Variable domain in full (rest from reference TRBV19 and TRBJ2-1): DGGITQSPKYLFRKEGQNVTLSCEQNLNHDAMYWYRQDPGQGLRLIYYSQIVNDFQKGDIAEGYSVSREKKESFPLTVTSAQKNPTAFYLCASSISGQLNNEQFFGPGTRLTVL.